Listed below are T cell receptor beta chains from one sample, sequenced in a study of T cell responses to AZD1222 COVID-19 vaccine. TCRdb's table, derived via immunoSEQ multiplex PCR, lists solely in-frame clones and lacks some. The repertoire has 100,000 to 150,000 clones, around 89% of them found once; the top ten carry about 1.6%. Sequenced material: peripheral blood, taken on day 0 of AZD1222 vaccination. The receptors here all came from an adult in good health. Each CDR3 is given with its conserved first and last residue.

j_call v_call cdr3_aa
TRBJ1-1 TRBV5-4 CASSNRQGVLGTEAFF
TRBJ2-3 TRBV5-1 CASSVGTNTDTQYF
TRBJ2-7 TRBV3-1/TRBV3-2 CASGRAGEDEQYF
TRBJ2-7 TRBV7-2 CASTLTASGIYEQYF
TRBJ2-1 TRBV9 CASSGGTSQAEQFF
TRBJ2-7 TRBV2 CASTGSREDLTYEQYF
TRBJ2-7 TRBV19 CASSVTSGYEQYF
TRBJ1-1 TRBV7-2 CASSLADRGRTEAFF
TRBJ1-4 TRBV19 CASRDGIEKLFF
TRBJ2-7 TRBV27 CASSGTSQAYEQYF
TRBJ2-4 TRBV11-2 CASSLAGQGTKNIQYF
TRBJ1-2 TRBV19 CASSPVLEYGYTF
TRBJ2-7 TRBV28 CASSNRDSDSFLTSEQYF
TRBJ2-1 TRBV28 CASSSGATSYNEQFF